Given below is one TCR beta chain in context. Antigen unknown. A multiplex PCR was run with 60 Vbeta primers and 13 Jbeta primers. Clones were sequenced by immunoSEQ multiplex PCR, and TCRdb holds only the in-frame ones, with some missing. The sample lists approximately 54,000 clones, roughly 85% occurring once. This record belongs to a study of cytomegalovirus exposure and HLA in healthy donors. The study, taken as a whole, reports: A later analysis linked a missense DCLRE1C variant to TCR beta V- and J-gene trimming. Accurate prediction of HLA-A and HLA-B alleles (for most subjects) was reportedly achieved from TCR beta sequences.

This CDR3 region has 18 residues. V dropped 4 bases and J dropped 2; count of bases not matched to a gene: 13. Germline-derived CDR1 and CDR2 are SGHRS and YFSETQ. The receptor comes from a woman younger than 35 in good health and CMV-seronegative. The sequencing input was PBMCs. The chain has TRBV5-1 and TRBJ2-2; 8 bases are a match to TRBD1. CDR3 coding DNA: TGCGCCAGCAGCCCCCGGGACAGGTCGACTATAAACACCGGGGAGCTGTTTTTT. It yields the protein CASSPRDRSTINTGELFF.